The rows below give T cell receptor beta chains drawn from one sample of a study of blood T cell repertoires in COVID-19. Produced via immunoSEQ multiplex PCR; TCRdb's table is partial and in-frame only. Altogether roughly 240,000 clones are present, around 86% being singletons, with the ten largest covering about 3%. The sample taken for sequencing was peripheral blood. The source is a woman aged 25 to 39 who had recovered from COVID-19. The CDR3 runs from the conserved cysteine through the conserved F or W. A D gene is named only where the DNA matches it firmly. For some rows the clone size is stated as once, few or many, or as a class when expanded; others skip it.

d_call	clone_size	j_call	v_call	cdr3_aa	cdr3_nt
TRBD1	.	TRBJ2-5	TRBV9	CASSFGQGAQTQYF	TGTGCCAGCAGCTTTGGACAGGGGGCGCAGACCCAGTACTTC
.	once	TRBJ1-4	TRBV7-2	CASSLYGQVNEKLFF	TGTGCCAGCAGCTTATATGGGCAGGTTAATGAAAAACTGTTTTTT
.	few	TRBJ2-7	TRBV27	CASSRSGSEFEQYF	TGTGCCAGCAGCCGTAGCGGCTCCGAATTCGAGCAGTACTTC
TRBD2	.	TRBJ2-1	TRBV11-2	CASSFESPSSGGPYNEQFF	TGTGCCAGCAGCTTCGAGAGCCCGTCTAGCGGGGGGCCCTACAATGAGCAGTTCTTC
TRBD1	.	TRBJ1-3	TRBV25-1	CASSDPQGQGEGNTIYF	TGTGCCAGCAGTGACCCTCAAGGACAGGGGGAAGGAAACACCATATATTTT
TRBD2	.	TRBJ2-1	TRBV24-1	CATSDGGTSSHEQFF	TGTGCCACCAGTGATGGCGGGACTAGCAGCCATGAGCAGTTCTTC
TRBD1	.	TRBJ1-1	TRBV27	CASSRQGGPNTEAFF	TGTGCCAGCAGCAGACAGGGTGGGCCGAACACTGAAGCTTTCTTT
.	.	TRBJ1-1	TRBV19	CASSAIQVSMNTEAFF	TGTGCCAGTAGTGCCATACAGGTTTCCATGAACACTGAAGCTTTCTTT
TRBD2	.	TRBJ2-5	TRBV6-1	CASSALVAGGNLLQETQYF	TGTGCCAGCAGTGCCTTAGTGGCGGGGGGCAATCTCCTCCAAGAGACCCAGTACTTC
.	.	TRBJ1-6	TRBV5-1	CASSPGTQDSPLHF	TGCGCCAGCAGCCCCGGGACACAAGATTCACCCCTCCACTTT
TRBD1	once	TRBJ2-7	TRBV4-2	CASSQDTQGREQYF	TGTGCCAGCAGCCAAGATACACAGGGGCGCGAGCAGTACTTC
.	few	TRBJ1-2	TRBV20-1	CSASAGSNYGYTF	TGCAGTGCTAGTGCAGGCTCTAACTATGGCTACACCTTC
.	.	TRBJ2-3	TRBV11-2	CASSPQNTQYF	TGTGCCAGCAGCCCCCAGAATACGCAGTATTTT
TRBD1	.	TRBJ1-2	TRBV14	CASSRGTALNYGYTF	TGTGCCAGCAGCCGAGGGACAGCTCTTAACTATGGCTACACCTTC
TRBD2	once	TRBJ2-5	TRBV4-3	CASSRGFGTSGPQETQYF	TGCGCCAGCAGCCGAGGATTCGGGACTAGCGGCCCACAAGAGACCCAGTACTTC
.	once	TRBJ1-1	TRBV7-3	CATSFNPHTEAFF	TGTGCCACTTCGTTTAATCCTCACACTGAAGCTTTCTTT
TRBD1	.	TRBJ2-5	TRBV7-4	CASSSRQGDQETQYF	TGTGCCAGCAGCTCACGACAGGGAGACCAAGAGACCCAGTACTTC
TRBD2	.	TRBJ2-1	TRBV12-3/TRBV12-4	CASGTSGYKQFF	TGTGCCTCCGGGACTAGCGGGTATAAGCAGTTCTTC
.	.	TRBJ1-1	TRBV6-7	CASSYQPALTNEAFF	TGTGCCAGCAGTTACCAGCCAGCGCTAACAAATGAAGCTTTCTTT
.	.	TRBJ1-4	TRBV19	CASSPREANEKLFF	TGTGCCAGTAGCCCCAGGGAGGCTAATGAAAAACTGTTTTTT
TRBD1	.	TRBJ1-5	TRBV6-6	CASSYSTGASQPQHF	TGTGCCAGCAGTTACTCGACAGGGGCTAGTCAGCCCCAGCATTTT
TRBD1	.	TRBJ1-2	TRBV19	CASSRDRGLSSYGYTF	TGTGCCAGTAGCCGGGACAGGGGCCTCTCCTCCTATGGCTACACCTTC
.	.	TRBJ1-2	TRBV6-1	CASSEGDSDYGYTF	TGTGCCAGCAGTGAAGGTGACAGTGACTATGGCTACACCTTC
.	.	TRBJ2-5	TRBV7-9	CASSSRDNQETQYF	TGTGCCAGCAGCTCCCGGGACAACCAAGAGACCCAGTACTTC
.	.	TRBJ1-1	TRBV5-1	CASSLGGARNTEAFF	TGCGCCAGCAGCTTAGGTGGGGCCAGGAACACTGAAGCTTTCTTT
.	.	TRBJ1-2	TRBV5-1	CASSFSPEQGLYGYTF	TGCGCCAGCAGCTTCAGCCCTGAACAGGGCCTCTATGGCTACACCTTC
.	few	TRBJ2-6	TRBV5-4	CASSLFRGSGNGANVLTF	TGTGCCAGCAGCTTGTTCAGGGGAAGCGGCAATGGGGCCAACGTCCTGACTTTC
TRBD2	.	TRBJ2-7	TRBV3-1/TRBV3-2	CASSQGLAGSEQYF	TGTGCCAGCAGCCAAGGACTAGCGGGGAGCGAGCAGTACTTC
TRBD1	.	TRBJ1-2	TRBV19	CASRLPGGASYGYTF	TGTGCCAGTAGGCTTCCAGGGGGCGCGTCCTATGGCTACACCTTC
TRBD1	.	TRBJ1-1	TRBV5-1	CASSFGTGGAMNTEAFF	TGCGCCAGCAGCTTTGGAACAGGGGGCGCGATGAACACTGAAGCTTTCTTT
.	.	TRBJ2-7	TRBV21-1	CASSKRGTASYEQYF	TGTGCCAGCAGCAAAAGGGGGACAGCCTCCTACGAGCAGTACTTC
TRBD1	.	TRBJ1-1	TRBV6-2/TRBV6-3	CASSLFTGEAFF	TGTGCCAGCAGTCTATTTACAGGGGAGGCTTTCTTT
TRBD2	.	TRBJ2-1	TRBV6-5	CASSPTSGGAGEQFF	TGTGCCAGCAGCCCGACTAGCGGGGGGGCAGGAGAGCAGTTCTTC
.	.	TRBJ2-2	TRBV2	CASSVRSYTGELFF	TGTGCCAGCAGTGTGAGGTCCTACACCGGGGAGCTGTTTTTT
.	.	TRBJ2-1	TRBV21-1	CASSKVAFVDPGQNPQSSYNEQFF	TGTGCCAGCAGCAAAGTGGCATTTGTGGACCCGGGACAGAACCCCCAAAGCTCCTACAATGAGCAGTTCTTC
.	once	TRBJ2-2	TRBV7-9	CASSSGQNTGELFF	TGTGCCAGCAGCTCGGGACAGAACACCGGGGAGCTGTTTTTT
TRBD1	.	TRBJ2-5	TRBV27	CASSYGQGRETQYF	TGTGCCAGCAGTTATGGACAGGGGCGGGAGACCCAGTACTTC
TRBD1	many	TRBJ2-7	TRBV7-9	CASSLGQGDEQYF	TGTGCCAGCAGCCTGGGACAGGGCGACGAGCAGTACTTC
TRBD2	.	TRBJ2-5	TRBV2	CASSRSGGSPQETQYF	TGTGCCAGCAGCCGTAGCGGGGGAAGTCCTCAAGAGACCCAGTACTTC
.	.	TRBJ1-1	TRBV4-1	CASSQDGQKSKPNTEAFF	TGCGCCAGCAGCCAAGATGGACAAAAGTCGAAACCGAACACTGAAGCTTTCTTT
TRBD1	.	TRBJ2-7	TRBV25-1	CASSVRRDRGIEQYF	TGTGCCAGCAGTGTTCGCCGGGACAGGGGTATCGAGCAGTACTTC
TRBD1	.	TRBJ1-4	TRBV4-1	CASSQEGGDRGYEKLFF	TGCGCCAGCAGCCAAGAAGGGGGGGACAGGGGGTATGAAAAACTGTTTTTT
TRBD1	.	TRBJ1-1	TRBV4-2	CASSQATGGGTEAFF	TGTGCCAGCAGCCAAGCTACAGGGGGTGGAACTGAAGCTTTCTTT
TRBD1	.	TRBJ1-2	TRBV9	CASSAPTGGSYGYTF	TGTGCCAGCAGCGCCCCGACAGGGGGTAGCTATGGCTACACCTTC
TRBD2	.	TRBJ2-1	TRBV9	CASSTSGVPQNEQFF	TGTGCCAGCAGTACCAGCGGGGTGCCCCAGAATGAGCAGTTCTTC
TRBD2	.	TRBJ2-2	TRBV6-2/TRBV6-3	CASSPVGRGALTTGELFF	TGTGCCAGCAGTCCCGTGGGGCGGGGGGCGCTGACCACCGGGGAGCTGTTTTTT
.	.	TRBJ2-2	TRBV29-1	CSVGQTANTGELFF	TGCAGCGTTGGGCAGACAGCGAACACCGGGGAGCTGTTTTTT
.	.	TRBJ1-1	TRBV27	CASSRTGWGNTEAFF	TGTGCCAGCAGTCGGACGGGGTGGGGGAACACTGAAGCTTTCTTT
TRBD1	.	TRBJ2-7	TRBV12-3/TRBV12-4	CASSPGLGQGNF	TGTGCCAGCAGTCCGGGCCTGGGACAGGGGAACTTC
TRBD2	.	TRBJ2-1	TRBV7-3	CASSLGGGNNEQFF	TGTGCCAGCAGTTTAGGCGGGGGAAACAATGAGCAGTTCTTC
.	.	TRBJ2-7	TRBV5-1	CASSLVAESYEQYF	TGCGCCAGCAGCTTGGTGGCGGAAAGCTACGAGCAGTACTTC